Below, 8 T cell receptor beta chains from the same sample are listed, as sequenced in a study of long-term antiretroviral therapy in people with HIV. A v3.0 immunoSEQ assay was performed at survey level. Method: immunoSEQ multiplex PCR; TCRdb's copy keeps in-frame clones and lacks some. The profile shows approximately 35,000 clones, around 72% of them singletons. The input for sequencing was unsorted PBMCs, taken 3.1 years after starting antiretroviral therapy. Every receptor here comes from a woman aged 45 to 65 with HIV.

The chain joins TRBV7-9 to TRBJ1-3; no clear D. The CDR3 loop spans 14 amino acids. V was shortened by 1 base and J by 4 bases, with 8 bases between the two germline ends. From germline, CDR1 is SEHNR and CDR2 FQNEAQ (reference sequence). DNA for the CDR3: TGTGCCAGCAGCTTAGAGGCGGTCGGAAACACCATATATTTT. Translated, it gives CASSLEAVGNTIYF.

With regard to this clone: Germline and junction disagree at one end, which may indicate a read error. The gene calls are TRBV6-5 and TRBJ1-2; D may be TRBD1 (5 bases). Germline V lookup: CDR1 MNHEY, CDR2 SVGAGI. The CDR3 is 11 residues long. In DNA form, the CDR3 reads TGTGCCAGCAGTTACGCAGGGCGGGACTTCTTC. As protein: CASSYAGRDFF.

The chain joins TRBV6-1 to TRBJ1-2; 7 nucleotides line up with TRBD1. J was trimmed by 8 bases and V by 6 bases; bases with no gene match: 9. Germline V CDR1 and CDR2: MNHNS, SASEGT. CDR3 length equals 13 residues. The CDR3 nucleotides read TGTGCCAGCAGCCGCGACAGGGTGGGAGGCTACACCTTC. Translated, it gives CASSRDRVGGYTF.

The V gene is TRBV10-2, the J gene TRBJ2-7; perhaps TRBD1 as D (6 bases). From germline, CDR1 is WSHSY and CDR2 SAAADI. V lost 5 bases and J lost 3, with 11 bases in between. The CDR3 has 13 residues. The CDR3: CASSSGTNYEQYF. DNA for the CDR3: TGCGCCAGCAGTTCCGGGACAAACTACGAGCAGTACTTC.

The chain joins TRBV6-5 to TRBJ2-3, with a possible D match to TRBD2 (5 bases). This CDR3 has 12 amino acids. Germline V gene data show CDR1 as MNHEY and CDR2 as SVGAGI. CDR3 DNA sequence: TGTGCAACGAGAGGGTTGACAGATACGCAGTATTTT. Translation: CATRGLTDTQYF.

This chain connects TRBV5-1 to TRBJ2-2; D gene ambiguous. CDR3 length equals 12 residues. CDR1 SGHRS and CDR2 YFSETQ come from the germline V gene. The V gene lost 4 bases and the J gene lost 6 bases, with 7 bases spanning the gap. CDR3 sequence reads: CASSRLAGELFF. CDR3 DNA: TGCGCCAGCAGCCGACTCGCCGGGGAGCTGTTTTTT.

The chain joins TRBV5-1 to TRBJ1-1, with no clear D. The V gene lost 2 bases and the J gene lost 2 bases, with 7 bases spanning the gap. Germline V gives CDR1 SGHRS, CDR2 YFSETQ. The CDR3 spans 13 residues. The CDR3 protein is CASSLRPNTEAFF. CDR3 nucleotide sequence: TGCGCCAGCAGCTTAAGGCCCAACACTGAAGCTTTCTTT.

V is TRBV19 and J is TRBJ1-6; no clear D gene. This CDR3 has 14 residues. The ends were cut back, 5 bases at V and 6 bases at J, with 11 bases in the middle. The germline V gene has CDR1 LNHDA and CDR2 SQIVND (reference sequence). The DNA of the CDR3 is TGTGCCAGTAGTCAACTGGGGTTTAATTCACCCCTCCACTTT. Translated, it gives CASSQLGFNSPLHF.